What follows are 5 T cell receptor beta chains derived from one specimen sequenced in a study of T cells in narcolepsy. The assay was immunoSEQ multiplex PCR, and TCRdb's table has in-frame clones only and misses some. The sample consists of tens of thousands of clones, around 80% of them appearing once. Sequencing was done on a sample of memory (CD45RA-) CD4+ T cells from blood. Every receptor here comes from a human donor in good health.

This sequence joins TRBV11-2 and TRBJ1-1, with TRBD1 matching 8 bases. The germline CDR1 and CDR2 sequences are SGHAT and FQNNGV. The CDR3 has 13 residues. The V and J ends lost 5 bases and 11 bases, in that order; junction bases with no gene match: 10. CDR3: CASSVIQGATAFF. CDR3 DNA sequence: TGTGCCAGCAGCGTTATCCAGGGGGCGACGGCTTTCTTT. The complete variable domain, with remaining parts taken from reference TRBV11-2 and TRBJ1-1, reads EAGVAQSPRYKIIEKRQSVAFWCNPISGHATLYWYQQILGQGPKLLIQFQNNGVVDDSQLPKDRFSAERLKGVDSTLKIQPAKLEDSAVYLCASSVIQGATAFFGQGTRLTVV.

V gene TRBV6-5 combines with J gene TRBJ1-2; possible D gene TRBD1, 5 bases. The CDR3 is 13 amino acids. The V and J ends lost 5 bases and 1 base respectively, with 8 bases between them. CDR1 MNHEY and CDR2 SVGAGI come from the germline V gene. CDR3 sequence reads: CASSQTVNYGYTF. The CDR3 nucleotides are TGTGCCAGCAGTCAGACAGTTAACTATGGCTACACCTTC.

The chain recombines TRBV6-1 with TRBJ2-7; D unclear. The CDR3 is 16 amino acids. In germline, CDR1 is MNHNS, CDR2 SASEGT. The V and J ends lost 1 base and 4 bases respectively, with 17 bases between them. CDR3 sequence reads: CASSEDYRVLGYEQYF. The CDR3 region has the DNA TGTGCCAGCAGTGAAGACTACCGGGTCTTAGGATACGAGCAGTACTTC.

The V and J genes are TRBV5-1 and TRBJ2-2, with 8 bases lining up with TRBD2. Trimming cost V 0 bases and J 6 bases; bases outside gene matches: 7. In germline, CDR1 is SGHRS, CDR2 YFSETQ. The CDR3 extends over 16 amino acids. The CDR3 DNA follows: TGCGCCAGCAGCTTGGCTACAAGCGGGGGTCCCGGGGAGCTGTTTTTT. Translating gives CASSLATSGGPGELFF.

This clone has more than one count but fewer than ten. The rearrangement links TRBV19 to TRBJ1-1, with D possibly being TRBD1 (6 bases). V gave up 7 bases and J gave up 6 bases, with 15 bases separating them. This CDR3 is built from 13 residues. CDR1 and CDR2 from the germline V gene are LNHDA and SQIVND (reference sequence). CDR3 DNA: TGTGCCAGTAAAGGGGGGCTGGTCTCTGAAGCTTTCTTT. Protein sequence: CASKGGLVSEAFF.